A single T cell receptor (beta chain) is shown here with its context. TCRdb's copy holds only in-frame clones and misses some; the assay was immunoSEQ multiplex PCR. The repertoire holds about 600,000 clones, with around 81% as singletons. The data belong to a study of shared clonotypes between healthy human individuals. The sample taken for sequencing was PBMCs. The source is a middle-aged woman in good health. Some clones in this sample may be carry-over from other donors' samples.

CDR3 coding DNA: TGTGCCAGCTCCCGGGGGGAATGGTACCAAGAGACCCAGTACTTC. This gives the protein CASSRGEWYQETQYF. The chain uses TRBV9 and TRBJ2-5, with 7 bases identical to TRBD2. The CDR3 contains 15 residues. The germline V gene has CDR1 SGDLS and CDR2 YYNGEE. V was clipped by 7 bases and J by 0 bases; unmatched bases: 9. Full variable domain (remainder filled in from reference TRBV9 and TRBJ2-5): DSGVTQTPKHLITATGQRVTLRCSPRSGDLSVYWYQQSLDQGLQFLIQYYNGEERAKGNILERFSAQQFPDLHSELNLSSLELGDSALYFCASSRGEWYQETQYFGPGTRLLVL.